This TCR beta chain was found in a study of quantifying T cell responses using KT2 cells. For the study at large: TCR alpha and beta constant-region primers primed reverse transcription of RNA. A predetermined fluorescence threshold ended the second PCR, run as a qPCR. Estimated efficiency of the T4 ligation step was above 9.5% under optimum conditions.

The germline V and J ends were trimmed by 3 bases and 2 bases, with 13 bases remaining between them. CDR3 length equals 15 residues. Germline-derived CDR1 and CDR2 are SEHNR and FQNEAQ (reference sequence). This clonotype has at least ten counts. Its target is not known. Study-level results: KT2 sequence counts showed saturation when very many KT2 cells were spiked in.

A single-stranded UMI oligo with SP2 sequence was ligated to cDNA 3' ends. First-round PCR used around 4 cycles and beta primers RC1.1 and RC1.2 covering TRBC1 and TRBC2. Starting with the second PCR, alpha and beta TCR chains went through separate processing. TCRdb used MiXCR to reprocess the UMI-ligation and nested PCR reads, holding one entry per CDR3 protein. Of 25,000 to 40,000 distinct CDR3 sequences listed, over 9% were seen once; the top ten hold roughly 9.7%. This receptor was identified in a human donor. The V gene is TRBV7-9, the J gene TRBJ1-2; a possible D gene is TRBD1 (5 bases). The source material was PBMCs spiked with cells of the T cell clone KT2. The CDR3, as DNA: TGTGCCAGCAGCTTCCCAGGGACCCCGAACTATGGCTACACCTTC. Residues: CASSFPGTPNYGYTF.